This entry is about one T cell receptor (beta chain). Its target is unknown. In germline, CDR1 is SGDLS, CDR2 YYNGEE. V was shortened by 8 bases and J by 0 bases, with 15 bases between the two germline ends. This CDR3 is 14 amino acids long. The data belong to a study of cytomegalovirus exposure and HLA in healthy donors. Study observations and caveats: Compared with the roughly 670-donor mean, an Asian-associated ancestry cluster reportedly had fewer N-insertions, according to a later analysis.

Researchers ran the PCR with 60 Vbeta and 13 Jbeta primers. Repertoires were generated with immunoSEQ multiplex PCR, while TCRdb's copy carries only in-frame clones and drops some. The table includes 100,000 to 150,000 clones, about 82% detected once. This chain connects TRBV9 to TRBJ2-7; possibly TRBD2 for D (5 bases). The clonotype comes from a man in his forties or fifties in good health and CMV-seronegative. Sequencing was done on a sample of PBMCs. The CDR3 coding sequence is TGTGCCAGAAAAGGCCGGGATAGCTCCTACGAGCAGTACGTC. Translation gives CARKGRDSSYEQYV.